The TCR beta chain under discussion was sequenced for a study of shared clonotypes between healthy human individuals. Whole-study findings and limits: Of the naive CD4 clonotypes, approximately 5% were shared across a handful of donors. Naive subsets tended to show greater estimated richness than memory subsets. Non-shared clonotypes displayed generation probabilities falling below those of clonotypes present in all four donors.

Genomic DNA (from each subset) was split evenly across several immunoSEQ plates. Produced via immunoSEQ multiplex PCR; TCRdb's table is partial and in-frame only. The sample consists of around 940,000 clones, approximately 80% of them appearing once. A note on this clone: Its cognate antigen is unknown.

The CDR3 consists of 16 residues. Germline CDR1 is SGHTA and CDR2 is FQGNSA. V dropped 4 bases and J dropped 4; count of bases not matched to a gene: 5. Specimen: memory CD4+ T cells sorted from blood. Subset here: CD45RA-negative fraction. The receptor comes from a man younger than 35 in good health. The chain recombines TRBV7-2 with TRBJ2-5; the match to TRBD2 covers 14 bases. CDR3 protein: CASSSRTSGGSETQYF. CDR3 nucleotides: TGTGCCAGCAGCTCCAGGACTAGCGGGGGGTCAGAGACCCAGTACTTC.